Listed here is a single T cell receptor (beta chain). Its antigen is as yet unknown. The Oncomine TCR Beta short-read assay generated sequence data from the DNA of cultured CD4+ T cells. Each CDR3 protein gets one entry after TCRdb re-called the PCR reads with MiXCR. The table has 9,500 to 12,000 distinct CDR3 sequences, less than 70% seen once. This CDR3 is built from 14 residues. The germline V and J ends were trimmed by 5 bases and 6 bases, with 13 bases remaining between them. Germline V gives CDR1 SGHVS, CDR2 FQNEAQ. Noted treatment: roughly ten-day PBMC culture with coronavirus spike peptide pools or control peptides (ViraFEST assay). This sample was taken from a study of vaccination and CD4 T cells after COVID-19.

The chain couples TRBV7-8 to TRBJ2-2; D unresolved. The material sequenced was CD4+ T cells from blood, cultured in vitro, taken before SARS-CoV-2 vaccination. The TCR was taken from a human donor who had recovered from COVID-19. In DNA, the CDR3 is TGTGCCAGCAGCCGTTCTCTCTACGCCGGGGAGCTGTTTTTT. The encoded protein is CASSRSLYAGELFF.